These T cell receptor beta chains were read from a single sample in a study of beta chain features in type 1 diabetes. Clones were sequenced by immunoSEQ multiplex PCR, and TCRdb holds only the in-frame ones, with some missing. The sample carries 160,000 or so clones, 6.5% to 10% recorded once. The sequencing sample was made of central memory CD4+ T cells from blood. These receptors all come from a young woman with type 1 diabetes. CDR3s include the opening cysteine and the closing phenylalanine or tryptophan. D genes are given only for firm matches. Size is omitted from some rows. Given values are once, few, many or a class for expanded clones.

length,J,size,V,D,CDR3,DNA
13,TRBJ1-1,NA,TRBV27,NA,CASSSGQNTEAFF,TGTGCCAGCAGTAGTGGACAAAACACTGAAGCTTTCTTT
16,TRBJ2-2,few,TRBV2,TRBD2,CASSEIAGGFTGELFF,TGTGCCAGCAGTGAAATAGCGGGAGGGTTTACCGGGGAGCTGTTTTTT
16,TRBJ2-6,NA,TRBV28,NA,CASSFTGHSGANVLTF,TGTGCCAGCAGTTTTACAGGGCACTCTGGGGCCAACGTCCTGACTTTC
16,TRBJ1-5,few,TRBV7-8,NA,CASSARDSGDNQPQHF,TGTGCCAGCAGCGCTAGGGATTCCGGGGACAATCAGCCCCAGCATTTT
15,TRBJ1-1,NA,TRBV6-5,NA,CASSSRVNRVSEAFF,TGTGCCAGCAGTTCAAGAGTTAACAGGGTATCCGAAGCTTTCTTT
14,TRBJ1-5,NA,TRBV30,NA,CAWSALVSNQPQHF,TGTGCCTGGAGTGCCCTTGTAAGCAATCAGCCCCAGCATTTT
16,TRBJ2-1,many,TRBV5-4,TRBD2,CASSLVLAGFTDEQFF,TGTGCCAGCAGCTTGGTGCTAGCGGGCTTTACGGATGAGCAGTTCTTC
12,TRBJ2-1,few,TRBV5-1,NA,CASSSTGNEQFF,TGCGCCAGCAGCTCCACAGGGAATGAGCAGTTCTTC
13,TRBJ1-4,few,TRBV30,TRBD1,CASPGQGTEKLFF,TGTGCCAGCCCGGGACAGGGGACGGAAAAACTGTTTTTT
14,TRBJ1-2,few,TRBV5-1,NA,CASSLGTVLYGYTF,TGCGCCAGCAGCTTGGGGACAGTTCTATATGGCTACACCTTC
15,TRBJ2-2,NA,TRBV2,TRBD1,CASSAGQGGTGELFF,TGTGCCAGCAGCGCGGGACAGGGGGGCACCGGGGAGCTGTTTTTT
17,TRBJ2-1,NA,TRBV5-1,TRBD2,CASSLGAEAGGLNEQFF,TGCGCCAGCAGCTTGGGGGCCGAAGCGGGAGGGTTAAATGAGCAGTTCTTC
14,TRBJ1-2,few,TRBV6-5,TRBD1,CASARTGQGTGYTF,TGTGCCAGCGCCCGAACCGGACAGGGGACTGGCTACACCTTC
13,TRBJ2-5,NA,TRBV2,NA,CASSEGLEKTQYF,TGTGCCAGCAGTGAAGGCCTAGAGAAGACCCAGTACTTC
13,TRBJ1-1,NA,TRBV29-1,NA,CSVGSGGNTEAFF,TGCAGCGTTGGGAGCGGGGGGAACACTGAAGCTTTCTTT
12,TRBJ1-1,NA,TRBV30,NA,CAWRRLNTEAFF,TGTGCCTGGAGGAGGCTAAACACTGAAGCTTTCTTT
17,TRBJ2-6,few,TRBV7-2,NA,CASSSTVVGSGANVLTF,TGTGCCAGCAGCTCGACAGTGGTGGGCTCTGGGGCCAACGTCCTGACTTTC
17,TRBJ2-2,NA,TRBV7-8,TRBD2,CASSLALAGGYTGELFF,TGTGCCAGCAGCTTAGCACTAGCGGGAGGATACACCGGGGAGCTGTTTTTT
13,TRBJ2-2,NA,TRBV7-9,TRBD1,CASRGQGPGELFF,TGTGCCAGCAGGGGACAGGGGCCCGGGGAGCTGTTTTTT
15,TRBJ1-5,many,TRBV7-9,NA,CASSFFGGRDQPQHF,TGTGCCAGCAGCTTTTTCGGGGGACGGGATCAGCCCCAGCATTTT
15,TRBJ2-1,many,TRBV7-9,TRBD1,CASSLNRGVDNEQFF,TGTGCCAGCAGCCTAAACAGGGGCGTGGACAATGAGCAGTTCTTC
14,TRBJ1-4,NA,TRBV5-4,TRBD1,CASSLQGAGEKLFF,TGTGCCAGCAGCCTGCAGGGGGCGGGTGAAAAACTGTTTTTT
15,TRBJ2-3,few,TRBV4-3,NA,CASSIAGPSTDTQYF,TGCGCCAGCAGTATTGCGGGGCCCAGCACAGATACGCAGTATTTT
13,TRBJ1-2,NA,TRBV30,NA,CAWSVLLPRGYTF,TGTGCCTGGAGTGTCTTGCTCCCTAGAGGCTACACCTTC
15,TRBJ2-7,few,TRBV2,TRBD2,CASSEAGRGSYEQYF,TGTGCCAGCAGTGAAGCGGGGAGGGGTTCCTACGAGCAGTACTTC
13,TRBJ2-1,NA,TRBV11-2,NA,CASSLDRSVEQFF,TGTGCCAGCAGCTTAGACCGGAGCGTGGAGCAGTTCTTC
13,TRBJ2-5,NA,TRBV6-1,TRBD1,CASSRDRQETQYF,TGTGCCAGCAGTAGGGACAGGCAAGAGACCCAGTACTTC